Presented here are 10 T cell receptor beta chains from one specimen sequenced in a study of T cell changes during pregnancy in multiple sclerosis. Assay: immunoSEQ multiplex PCR; the TCRdb copy retains only in-frame clones and omits some. The table shows fewer than 30,000 clones, with 90% occurring only once. Sequenced material: CD8+ T cells from peripheral blood mononuclear cells, taken in the third trimester of pregnancy. These receptors all stem from a female donor in good health, enrolled as a control in a pregnancy study.

The J gene is TRBJ2-7, the V gene TRBV13; D unclear. The germline V gene encodes CDR1 PRHDT and CDR2 FYEKMQ (reference sequence). With 1 base removed from V and 5 bases from J, the gap between germline ends came to 6 bases. This CDR3 spans 12 amino acids. CDR3 in amino acids: CASSLEAHEQYF. The CDR3 DNA is TGTGCCAGCAGCTTAGAAGCCCACGAGCAGTACTTC.

CDR3 DNA: TGTGCCAGTAGTATAGATTTTCGGCTAGCGGGAGCTAGCGGGGAGCTGTTTTTT. Amino acid sequence: CASSIDFRLAGASGELFF. This chain uses TRBV19 with TRBJ2-2, with 10 nucleotides matching TRBD2. CDR3 size: 18 residues. Germline V gene sequence: CDR1 LNHDA, CDR2 SQIVND (reference sequence). The V gene end was trimmed by 0 bases and the J gene end by 7 bases; junction bases not matched to a gene: 11. The variable domain in full, with the rest retrieved from reference TRBV19 and TRBJ2-2, is DGGITQSPKYLFRKEGQNVTLSCEQNLNHDAMYWYRQDPGQGLRLIYYSQIVNDFQKGDIAEGYSVSREKKESFPLTVTSAQKNPTAFYLCASSIDFRLAGASGELFFGEGSRLTVL.

The chain has TRBV6-1 and TRBJ2-1; D possibly corresponds to TRBD2 (6 bases). This CDR3 contains 14 residues. Germline values: CDR1 MNHNS, CDR2 SASEGT. V was clipped by 4 bases and J by 5 bases, with 12 bases between them. The CDR3 sequence is CASSGTGVHNEQFF. CDR3 bases: TGTGCCAGCAGTGGAACGGGGGTACACAATGAGCAGTTCTTC.

J is TRBJ1-5 and V is TRBV27; D is uncertain. Trimming shortened V by 5 bases and J by 6 bases, and 8 bases separated the two germline ends. Germline V gene sequence: CDR1 MNHEY, CDR2 SMNVEV (reference sequence). CDR3 length equals 12 residues. This chain's CDR3 is CASSPSGQPQHF. CDR3 DNA sequence: TGTGCCAGCAGTCCCTCGGGTCAGCCCCAGCATTTT.

This chain links TRBV21-1 with TRBJ2-7; the table's D call TRBD1 went unverified against the DNA. TRBV21-1 constitutes a pseudogene. The CDR3 length is 16 residues. CDR3 amino acids: CASTKVPTGVLYEQYF. The CDR3 nucleotides are TGTGCCAGCACCAAGGTACCGACAGGGGTTCTCTACGAGCAGTACTTC.

V is TRBV6-4 and J is TRBJ2-3, with D perhaps TRBD2 (8 bases). From germline, CDR1 is MRHNA and CDR2 SNTAGT. Trimming took 3 bases from V and 5 from J, leaving 15 bases between them. The CDR3 length is 15 residues. The CDR3 DNA reads as TGTGCCAGCAGTGAAAAAGCGGGGGACAGAGATACGCAGTATTTT. Its translation is CASSEKAGDRDTQYF.

V gene TRBV5-6 combines with J gene TRBJ1-2; no clear D. The CDR3 is made up of 15 amino acids. Germline-derived CDR1 and CDR2 are SGHDT and YYEEEE. Trimming cost V 0 bases and J 2 bases, with 11 bases left between them. CDR3 residues: CASSLVVDLNYGYTF. Here the CDR3 DNA reads TGTGCCAGCAGCTTGGTGGTAGACTTAAACTATGGCTACACCTTC.

The chain employs TRBV28 and TRBJ2-1, with a weak D call TRBD2 (7 bases). The germline gives CDR1 MDHEN, CDR2 SYDVKM. Trimming pared 8 bases from V and 4 bases from J, leaving 27 bases between. The CDR3 totals 18 residues. The CDR3 sequence is CASQDRIVAGQGYNEQFF. For the CDR3, the DNA is TGTGCCAGCCAGGACAGAATAGTAGCGGGCCAAGGGTACAATGAGCAGTTCTTC. Full variable domain (missing parts from reference TRBV28 and TRBJ2-1): DVKVTQSSRYLVKRTGEKVFLECVQDMDHENMFWYRQDPGLGLRLIYFSYDVKMKEKGDIPEGYSVSREKKERFSLILESASTNQTSMYLCASQDRIVAGQGYNEQFFGPGTRLTVL.

The chain joins TRBV6-1 to TRBJ1-2; D is possibly TRBD1 (5 bases). V gave up 0 bases and J gave up 4 bases, with 12 bases separating them. Per the germline V gene, CDR1 is MNHNS and CDR2 is SASEGT. This CDR3 region has 15 residues. The CDR3 protein is CASSEALRQIYGYTF. The CDR3 region has the DNA TGTGCCAGCAGTGAAGCGCTAAGACAGATCTATGGCTACACCTTC.

V is TRBV6-1 and J is TRBJ1-5, with 8 bases identical to TRBD1. This CDR3 comprises 17 residues. V shed 1 base and J 2 bases; nucleotides not matched to a gene: 7. Looked up from germline, CDR1 is MNHNS and CDR2 is SASEGT. The CDR3 region has the DNA TGTGCCAGCAGTGAAGAGACAGGGGTTTTAGGCAATCAGCCCCAGCATTTT. It yields the protein CASSEETGVLGNQPQHF.